Listed here are 27 T cell receptor beta chains from one sample, sequenced in a study of T cell responses to AZD1222 COVID-19 vaccine. Sequencing used immunoSEQ multiplex PCR; TCRdb keeps in-frame clones, though not all of them. The sample shows roughly 100,000 clones, approximately 90% of them seen only once. Sequenced material: peripheral blood, taken on day 0 of AZD1222 vaccination. These receptor sequences come from an adult in good health.

V and J are TRBV6-5 and TRBJ2-7; D possibly uses TRBD1 or TRBD2 (6 bases each). The germline V and J ends were trimmed by 7 bases and 4 bases, with 17 bases remaining between them. The CDR3 consists of 14 residues. Germline assignment: CDR1 MNHEY and CDR2 SVGAGI. The DNA for the CDR3 is TGTGCCAGCACAAAGGGGGGAATGCATTACGAGCAGTACTTC. It translates to CASTKGGMHYEQYF.

V is TRBV7-2 and J is TRBJ2-1, with D possibly matching TRBD1 (5 bases). Germline CDR1 reads SGHTA; CDR2 reads FQGNSA. The CDR3 consists of 13 residues. The V end lost 0 bases, the J end lost 6 bases, and 6 bases lay between the germline ends. CDR3 in DNA: TGTGCCAGCAGCTTAGCGACAGCCAATGAGCAGTTCTTC. Amino acid sequence: CASSLATANEQFF.

The V gene is TRBV3-1 (or the pseudogene TRBV3-2), the J gene TRBJ2-2; D perhaps matches TRBD1 (6 bases). The CDR3 has 14 residues. Trimming cost V 4 bases and J 4 bases, with 10 bases left between them. Germline V CDR1 and CDR2: LGHDT, YNNKEL (reference sequence). CDR3: CASSRTEGTGELFF. CDR3 in DNA: TGTGCCAGCAGCCGGACAGAGGGCACCGGGGAGCTGTTTTTT.

This clone was counted a single time. This CDR3 reads CASSLGAVSEKLFF. CDR3 sequence (DNA): TGTGCCAGCAGCTTAGGGGCAGTCAGCGAAAAACTGTTTTTT. The rearrangement joins TRBV7-9 to TRBJ1-4; D unclear. CDR3 length equals 14 residues. V lost 1 base and J lost 8, with 11 bases in between. The germline V gene encodes CDR1 SEHNR and CDR2 FQNEAQ (reference sequence). Looking up the rest from reference TRBV7-9 and TRBJ1-4 gives the full variable domain: DTGVSQNPRHKITKRGQNVTFRCDPISEHNRLYWYRQTLGQGPEFLTYFQNEAQLEKSRLLSDRFSAERPKGSFSTLEIQRTEQGDSAMYLCASSLGAVSEKLFFGSGTQLSVL.

V is TRBV6-2 or TRBV6-3 and J is TRBJ2-5, with 10 bases that match TRBD1. The CDR3 is 16 amino acids. J gave up 0 bases and V 3 bases, and 4 bases lay outside the gene matches. Germline V gene sequence: CDR1 MNHEY, CDR2 SVGEGT. The CDR3 protein is CASSYGGTGDQETQYF. As DNA, the CDR3 is TGTGCCAGCAGTTATGGAGGGACAGGGGACCAAGAGACCCAGTACTTC.

The rearrangement uses TRBV3-1 (or the pseudogene TRBV3-2) and TRBJ1-2, with 11 bases identical to TRBD1. This CDR3 is built from 15 residues. Trimming took 1 base from V and 4 from J; bases not matched to a gene: 2. Germline lookup yields CDR1 LGHDT and CDR2 YNNKEL (reference sequence). The CDR3 spells CASSQGTGGGYGYTF. The CDR3 DNA follows: TGTGCCAGCAGCCAAGGGACAGGGGGCGGCTATGGCTACACCTTC.

CDR3 nucleotide sequence: TGTGCCAGCAGTGATCCCCGGAGGGCTAATGAAAAACTGTTTTTT. Its translation: CASSDPRRANEKLFF. This chain links TRBV6-1 with TRBJ1-4; D is unclear. The length of the CDR3 is 15 residues. Germline values: CDR1 MNHNS, CDR2 SASEGT. Trimming took 3 bases from V and 3 from J, leaving 11 bases between them.

The table lists this clone with a few counts. The V call is TRBV15, the J call TRBJ1-1; TRBD1 might be the D (5 bases). Germline V gene data show CDR1 as LNHNV and CDR2 as YYDKDF (reference sequence). This CDR3 contains 14 residues. The V end lost 0 bases, the J end lost 5 bases, and 10 bases lay between the germline ends. The CDR3 sequence: CATSREVKGTEAFF. CDR3 DNA: TGTGCCACCAGCAGAGAAGTGAAGGGGACTGAAGCTTTCTTT.

This clone has more than one count but fewer than ten. The CDR3 region is CAARTDNYGYTF. CDR3 nucleotides: TGTGCCGCAAGGACAGACAACTATGGCTACACCTTC. The chain employs TRBV10-3 and TRBJ1-2; weak D call: TRBD1 (6 bases). The V gene lost 11 bases and the J gene lost 2 bases, with 12 bases spanning the gap. Per germline, CDR1 ENHRY and CDR2 SYGVKD. There are 12 residues in the CDR3.

The chain joins TRBV11-1 to TRBJ1-1, with no clear D. Germline-derived CDR1 and CDR2 are SGHAT and FQDESV (reference sequence). The CDR3 has 11 residues. V was pared by 6 bases and J by 1 base, with 3 bases between. The CDR3 region has the DNA TGTGCCAGCAGGAGGAACACTGAAGCTTTCTTT. Translation gives CASRRNTEAFF.

The CDR3 bases are TGTGCCAGCAGCATCAACTCCGGGGGACGGCATGAAAAACTGTTTTTT. This sequence encodes CASSINSGGRHEKLFF. This sequence joins TRBV9 and TRBJ1-4, with TRBD1 as a possible D gene (5 bases). With 4 bases removed from V and 6 bases from J, the gap between germline ends came to 19 bases. Per the germline V gene, CDR1 is SGDLS and CDR2 is YYNGEE. This CDR3 is built from 16 residues.

J is TRBJ1-5 and V is TRBV5-1; D is ambiguous. The CDR3 spans 15 residues. Germline V gene sequence: CDR1 SGHRS, CDR2 YFSETQ. Trimming took 2 bases from V and 6 from J, leaving 15 bases between them. DNA for the CDR3: TGCGCCAGCAGCTTAACGGGGAAGGTAGGTCAGCCCCAGCATTTT. This translates into CASSLTGKVGQPQHF.

The V and J genes are TRBV6-1 and TRBJ1-1; D perhaps matches TRBD1 (6 bases). The CDR3 contains 15 residues. Trimming cost V 1 base and J 4 bases, with 13 bases left between them. Germline V gene lookup returns CDR1 MNHNS and CDR2 SASEGT. For the CDR3, the DNA is TGTGCCAGCAGTGAAGTGAGCAGGGGAGGCACTGAAGCTTTCTTT. This translates into CASSEVSRGGTEAFF.

The chain uses TRBV10-1 and TRBJ2-1; D unclear. Germline V CDR1 and CDR2: WNHNN, SYGVQD (reference sequence). The germline V and J ends were trimmed by 6 bases and 10 bases, with 13 bases remaining between them. This CDR3 is built from 12 residues. Here the CDR3 reads CASSIDQAEQFF. The CDR3 bases are TGCGCCAGCAGCATAGACCAGGCCGAGCAGTTCTTC.

The V call is TRBV28, the J call TRBJ1-5; a weak D match, TRBD1 (5 bases). The germline V and J ends were trimmed by 7 bases and 4 bases, with 17 bases remaining between them. CDR1 and CDR2 (germline): MDHEN, SYDVKM. The CDR3 spans 15 residues. CDR3: CASITPGRLNQPQHF. CDR3 sequence (DNA): TGTGCCAGCATCACACCGGGGCGGCTAAATCAGCCCCAGCATTTT.

This clone was picked up a small number of times. The genes are TRBV19 and TRBJ2-5; 9 bases align to TRBD2. This CDR3 has 16 amino acids. CDR1 and CDR2 (germline): LNHDA, SQIVND (reference sequence). V lost 6 bases, J lost 5 bases, and 13 bases stayed unmatched. CDR3 sequence: CASSITSSGGQETQYF. CDR3 nucleotides: TGTGCCAGTAGCATAACCTCGAGCGGGGGGCAGGAGACCCAGTACTTC.

The rearrangement joins TRBV19 to TRBJ2-7, with D possibly matching TRBD2 (6 bases). This CDR3 is built from 14 residues. Trimming shortened V by 7 bases and J by 1 base, and 14 bases separated the two germline ends. Germline V gene lookup returns CDR1 LNHDA and CDR2 SQIVND (reference sequence). The CDR3 region has the DNA TGTGCCAGTAAGGACTGGCGGGGTTCCTACGAGCAGTACTTC. This translates into CASKDWRGSYEQYF.

The rearrangement joins TRBV23-1 to TRBJ1-2; TRBD1 is a possible D gene (5 bases). TRBV23-1 is an open reading frame, and its role is uncertain. Deletions cut 0 bases from V and 5 bases from J, with 10 bases between. CDR3 size: 14 residues. DNA of the CDR3: TGCGCCAGCAGTCAATCCGGGACGGCTTATGGCTACACCTTC. It yields the protein CASSQSGTAYGYTF.

The rearrangement joins TRBV30 to TRBJ1-6; 8 bases line up with TRBD1. This CDR3 spans 13 amino acids. V shed 6 bases and J 7 bases; nucleotides not matched to a gene: 5. The germline V gene has CDR1 GTSNPN and CDR2 SVGIG (reference sequence). CDR3 sequence (DNA): TGTGCCTGCAAGAGGACAGGGAATTCACCCCTCCACTTT. Protein sequence: CACKRTGNSPLHF.

The chain links TRBV25-1 to TRBJ1-5; D is undetermined. CDR3 length: 13 amino acids. The V end lost 1 base, the J end lost 4 bases, and 5 bases lay between the germline ends. The V gene's germline CDR1 is MGHDK and CDR2 SYGVNS. The CDR3 DNA sequence: TGTGCCAGCAGTGAATGGGGAAATCAGCCCCAGCATTTT. Amino acid sequence: CASSEWGNQPQHF.

The V and J genes are TRBV4-2 and TRBJ2-3; 13 bases line up with TRBD2. The CDR3 extends over 18 amino acids. In germline, CDR1 is LGHNA, CDR2 YNFKEQ. The ends lost 4 bases at V and 6 bases at J; junction bases unmatched: 13. Here the CDR3 DNA reads TGTGCCAGCAGCCGTTCCGGGACTAGCGGGACCCTAACGGATACGCAGTATTTT. As protein: CASSRSGTSGTLTDTQYF.

V usage is TRBV30 and J usage is TRBJ2-7, with D possibly matching TRBD1 (6 bases). The germline V gene has CDR1 GTSNPN and CDR2 SVGIG (reference sequence). Trimming cost V 7 bases and J 3 bases, with 16 bases left between them. CDR3 length equals 13 residues. The CDR3: CAYRTVSGYEQYF. The CDR3 nucleotides are TGTGCCTACAGGACAGTGTCCGGCTACGAGCAGTACTTC. The whole variable domain, remainder taken from reference TRBV30 and TRBJ2-7, is SQTIHQWPATLVQPVGSPLSLECTVEGTSNPNLYWYRQAAGRGLQLLFYSVGIGQISSEVPQNLSASRPQDRQFILSSKKLLLSDSGFYLCAYRTVSGYEQYFGPGTRLTVT.

This chain connects TRBV9 to TRBJ1-6; TRBD1 aligns across 8 bases. The CDR3 length is 15 residues. With 3 bases clipped from V and 5 bases from J, the junction kept 4 bases outside the gene matches. Per the germline V gene, CDR1 is SGDLS and CDR2 is YYNGEE. CDR3 DNA sequence: TGTGCCAGCAGCGCCCAGGGGGCGGATAATTCACCCCTCCACTTT. It specifies CASSAQGADNSPLHF.

The gene calls are TRBV6-1 and TRBJ2-2, with 10 bases matching TRBD2. J lost 0 bases, V lost 2 bases, and 6 bases had no gene match. Germline V lookup: CDR1 MNHNS, CDR2 SASEGT. CDR3 size: 18 residues. The chain's CDR3 is CASSELGSGGPNTGELFF. The CDR3, as DNA: TGTGCCAGCAGTGAATTGGGTAGCGGGGGGCCGAACACCGGGGAGCTGTTTTTT.

The V gene is TRBV2, the J gene TRBJ1-5; no clear D. The CDR3 loop spans 17 amino acids. Germline CDR1 is SNHLY and CDR2 is FYNNEI. The V end lost 2 bases, the J end lost 4 bases, and 18 bases lay between the germline ends. CDR3 DNA sequence: TGTGCCAGCAGTGAACTTGTGGGAGGCTTGGGGAATCAGCCCCAGCATTTT. As protein: CASSELVGGLGNQPQHF.

The chain uses TRBV28 and TRBJ1-5; a weak D match, TRBD1 (5 bases). Germline CDR1 MDHEN, CDR2 SYDVKM. The CDR3 spans 16 residues. V dropped 2 bases and J dropped 5 bases, with 16 bases sitting between them. The CDR3 spells CASSLPGKGPHQPQHF. The CDR3 DNA reads TGTGCCAGCAGTTTACCGGGGAAGGGGCCGCATCAGCCCCAGCATTTT.

The V gene is TRBV6-5, the J gene TRBJ1-1; a weak D match, TRBD1 (6 bases). CDR1 MNHEY and CDR2 SVGAGI come from the germline V gene. The CDR3 runs 14 residues. Trimming removed 7 bases at V and 1 base at J, with 13 bases between. CDR3 sequence (DNA): TGTGCCAGCATTTCCACAGGGAAGAACACTGAAGCTTTCTTT. It specifies CASISTGKNTEAFF.